This TCR beta chain was documented in a study of T cell responses to AZD1222 COVID-19 vaccine. This clone has a single count. Assay used: immunoSEQ multiplex PCR; TCRdb lists only in-frame clones, some missing. The table shows approximately 64,000 clones, with around 83% occurring only once. The material sequenced was peripheral blood, taken on day 0 of AZD1222 vaccination. This sequence originates from an adult in good health.

CDR3 amino acids: CALSQGGEQYF. CDR3 coding DNA: TGTGCCTTGTCACAGGGTGGCGAGCAGTACTTC. V and J are TRBV30 and TRBJ2-7; TRBD1 is a possible D gene (6 bases). The CDR3 has 11 residues. Germline CDR1 GTSNPN, CDR2 SVGIG (reference sequence). Between the trimmed V and J ends, which lost 7 bases and 6 bases, there was a span of 13 bases. The full variable domain, with the rest looked up from reference TRBV30 and TRBJ2-7, is SQTIHQWPATLVQPVGSPLSLECTVEGTSNPNLYWYRQAAGRGLQLLFYSVGIGQISSEVPQNLSASRPQDRQFILSSKKLLLSDSGFYLCALSQGGEQYFGPGTRLTVT.